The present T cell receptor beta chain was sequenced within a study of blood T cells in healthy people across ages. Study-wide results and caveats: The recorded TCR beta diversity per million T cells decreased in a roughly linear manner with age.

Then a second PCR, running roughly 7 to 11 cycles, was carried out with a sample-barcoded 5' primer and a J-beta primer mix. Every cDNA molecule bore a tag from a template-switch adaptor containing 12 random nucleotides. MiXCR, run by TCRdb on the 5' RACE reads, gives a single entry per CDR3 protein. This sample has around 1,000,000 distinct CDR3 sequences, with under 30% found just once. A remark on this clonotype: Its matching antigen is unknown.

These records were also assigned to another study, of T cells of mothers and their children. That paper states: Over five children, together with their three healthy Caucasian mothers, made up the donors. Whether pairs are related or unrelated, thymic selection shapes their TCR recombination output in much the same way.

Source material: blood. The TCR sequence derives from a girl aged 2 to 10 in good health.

Here the CDR3 reads CASRAGAGAYTEAFF. CDR3 DNA: TGTGCCAGCCGAGCCGGGGCGGGGGCTTACACTGAAGCTTTCTTT. The genes are TRBV28 and TRBJ1-1, with a possible D match to TRBD1 (6 bases). Germline lookup yields CDR1 MDHEN and CDR2 SYDVKM. This CDR3 is built from 15 residues. Trimming took 8 bases from V and 3 from J, leaving 19 bases between them.